Following are 24 T cell receptor beta chains from one sample sequenced in a study of blood T cell repertoires in COVID-19. Using immunoSEQ multiplex PCR, the repertoire was profiled, and TCRdb retains in-frame clones only, with some absent. The table lists 110,000 or so clones, 85% to 90% of them singletons. Sequences were obtained from peripheral blood. The receptor set was obtained from a human donor in a cohort sampled during active COVID-19.

V and J are TRBV27 and TRBJ1-2, with a weak D call TRBD1 (6 bases). The CDR3 extends over 13 amino acids. With 6 bases removed from V and 6 bases from J, the gap between germline ends came to 14 bases. CDR1 is MNHEY, CDR2 SMNVEV, per germline (reference sequence). The CDR3 here is CASSRTAEHGYTF. DNA for the CDR3: TGTGCCAGCAGCCGGACAGCCGAACATGGCTACACCTTC.

V and J are TRBV9 and TRBJ2-1; D gene ambiguous. Trimming removed 0 bases at V and 8 bases at J, with 15 bases between. Germline CDR1 reads SGDLS; CDR2 reads YYNGEE. The CDR3 loop spans 15 amino acids. CDR3 in amino acids: CASSVGPRPPDEQFF. The CDR3 DNA reads TGTGCCAGCAGCGTAGGTCCGAGGCCCCCCGATGAGCAGTTCTTC.

The chain couples TRBV5-6 to TRBJ1-5; 8 bases are a match to TRBD1. The V and J ends lost 3 bases and 7 bases, in that order; junction bases with no gene match: 9. CDR1 and CDR2 from the germline V gene are SGHDT and YYEEEE. The CDR3 totals 15 residues. The CDR3 DNA follows: TGTGCCAGCAGCTGGACAGGGAATGAGCGGCAGCCCCAGCATTTT. Translated, it gives CASSWTGNERQPQHF.

The V call is TRBV5-4, the J call TRBJ1-6, with D uncertain. Germline CDR1 SGHNT, CDR2 YYREEE (reference sequence). This CDR3 is built from 15 residues. The V and J ends lost 1 base and 0 bases respectively, with 5 bases between them. CDR3 in amino acids: CASSLRSSYNSPLHF. Written as DNA, the CDR3 is TGTGCCAGCAGCTTGCGTAGCTCCTATAATTCACCCCTCCACTTT. The variable domain in full, completed from reference TRBV5-4 and TRBJ1-6, reads ETGVTQSPTHLIKTRGQQVTLRCSSQSGHNTVSWYQQALGQGPQFIFQYYREEENGRGNFPPRFSGLQFPNYSSELNVNALELDDSALYLCASSLRSSYNSPLHFGNGTRLTVT.

The chain couples TRBV7-3 to TRBJ2-7; the D is unclear. The CDR3 spans 11 residues. The germline V gene has CDR1 SGHTA and CDR2 FQGTGA. The germline V and J ends were trimmed by 3 bases and 7 bases, with 7 bases remaining between them. CDR3 sequence reads: CASSLQDEQYF. DNA of the CDR3: TGTGCCAGCAGCTTGCAGGATGAGCAGTACTTC.

The rearrangement uses TRBV28 and TRBJ1-3; possible D gene TRBD1, 6 bases. Trimming cost V 8 bases and J 0 bases, with 11 bases left between them. Germline V gives CDR1 MDHEN, CDR2 SYDVKM. The CDR3 spans 14 residues. The DNA for the CDR3 is TGTGCCAGCGCCGCAGGGGCCTCTGGAAACACCATATATTTT. This encodes CASAAGASGNTIYF. Full variable domain (remainder filled in from reference TRBV28 and TRBJ1-3): DVKVTQSSRYLVKRTGEKVFLECVQDMDHENMFWYRQDPGLGLRLIYFSYDVKMKEKGDIPEGYSVSREKKERFSLILESASTNQTSMYLCASAAGASGNTIYFGEGSWLTVV.

J is TRBJ2-3 and V is TRBV18; D is possibly TRBD1 (6 bases). The length of the CDR3 is 15 residues. Trimming left V 3 bases short and J 2 bases short, with 12 bases between. Germline loops: CDR1 KGHSH, CDR2 LQKENI. CDR3 nucleotide sequence: TGTGCCAGCTCACCCGGGACACTACACACAGATACGCAGTATTTT. This codes for CASSPGTLHTDTQYF.

The chain employs TRBV11-2 and TRBJ2-3; tentatively, D is TRBD2 (5 bases). From germline, CDR1 is SGHAT and CDR2 FQNNGV. The CDR3 runs to 15 residues. Trimming left V 4 bases short and J 0 bases short, with 11 bases between. CDR3 sequence reads: CASSSRVTSTDTQYF. In DNA form, the CDR3 reads TGTGCCAGCAGCTCGCGGGTTACTAGCACAGATACGCAGTATTTT. The full variable domain, with the rest looked up from reference TRBV11-2 and TRBJ2-3, is EAGVAQSPRYKIIEKRQSVAFWCNPISGHATLYWYQQILGQGPKLLIQFQNNGVVDDSQLPKDRFSAERLKGVDSTLKIQPAKLEDSAVYLCASSSRVTSTDTQYFGPGTRLTVL.

The chain links TRBV9 to TRBJ2-2, with D unresolved. Germline assignment: CDR1 SGDLS and CDR2 YYNGEE. This CDR3 region has 14 residues. Trimming took 6 bases from V and 6 from J, leaving 15 bases between them. As DNA, the CDR3 is TGTGCCAGCACCATTAACCTAAATTCCGGGGAGCTGTTTTTT. The encoded protein is CASTINLNSGELFF.

The table lists this clone with a few counts. The chain couples TRBV2 to TRBJ1-3; D remains unclear. Germline assignment: CDR1 SNHLY and CDR2 FYNNEI. This CDR3 spans 12 amino acids. The V end was cut by 9 bases, the J end by 3 bases, with 9 bases between. The DNA of the CDR3 is TGTGCCAGACGCGGCAGTGGAAACACCATATATTTT. Translated, it gives CARRGSGNTIYF.

V usage is TRBV4-2 and J usage is TRBJ2-2; TRBD1 aligns across 7 bases. Germline V gene data show CDR1 as LGHNA and CDR2 as YNFKEQ. With 4 bases clipped from V and 8 bases from J, the junction kept 13 bases outside the gene matches. The CDR3 extends over 16 amino acids. This CDR3 is CASSRDVTGNLGELFF. The DNA of the CDR3 is TGTGCCAGCAGCCGGGATGTGACAGGGAATTTAGGGGAGCTGTTTTTT.

In this sample, this clone turned up once. V and J are TRBV2 and TRBJ2-5, with TRBD2 as a possible D gene (6 bases). The ends were cut back, 6 bases at V and 0 bases at J, with 17 bases in the middle. This CDR3 contains 16 residues. Germline assignment: CDR1 SNHLY and CDR2 FYNNEI. CDR3 loop: CASSPLWGEHQETQYF. CDR3 DNA sequence: TGTGCCAGCAGCCCCCTATGGGGGGAACACCAAGAGACCCAGTACTTC.

The rearrangement links TRBV6-1 to TRBJ1-1; no reliable D call. The germline V and J ends were trimmed by 2 bases and 4 bases, with 8 bases remaining between them. The CDR3 runs 13 residues. In germline, CDR1 is MNHNS, CDR2 SASEGT. CDR3 nucleotides: TGTGCCAGCAGTGAACGGGGTTTCACTGAAGCTTTCTTT. It translates to CASSERGFTEAFF.

CDR3 DNA sequence: TGTGCCAGCAGTTTTTTAGCGGGAGAGAGAAATACGCAGTATTTT. Encoded protein: CASSFLAGERNTQYF. V gene TRBV28 combines with J gene TRBJ2-3, with 9 bases aligning to TRBD2. This CDR3 region has 15 residues. J lost 7 bases, V lost 3 bases, and 8 bases had no gene match. CDR1 is MDHEN and CDR2 is SYDVKM in the germline V gene.

The gene calls are TRBV5-4 and TRBJ2-6; perhaps TRBD2 as D (6 bases). Germline CDR1 is SGHNT and CDR2 is YYREEE (reference sequence). Deletions cut 5 bases from V and 0 bases from J, with 15 bases between. This CDR3 comprises 17 residues. Here the CDR3 DNA reads TGTGCCAGCAGTGGGCGGGACCTTAGCTCTGGGGCCAACGTCCTGACTTTC. Amino acids: CASSGRDLSSGANVLTF.

This clone was counted a single time. V is TRBV28 and J is TRBJ1-4; 7 nucleotides align to TRBD1. The CDR3 extends over 18 amino acids. The trim removed 5 bases at V and 3 bases at J, leaving 15 bases unmatched. CDR1 and CDR2 from the germline V gene are MDHEN and SYDVKM. As DNA, the CDR3 is TGTGCCAGCAGTCTGACAACCGGGACAGCGAGGGCTAATGAAAAACTGTTTTTT. This translates into CASSLTTGTARANEKLFF.

The chain links TRBV28 to TRBJ1-1; D is unclear. V dropped 6 bases and J dropped 9 bases, with 14 bases sitting between them. The CDR3 spans 12 residues. CDR1 and CDR2 from the germline V gene are MDHEN and SYDVKM. The CDR3 DNA sequence: TGTGCCAGCAGGCCGGGGTCATATAAAGCTTTCTTT. It specifies CASRPGSYKAFF.

This clone was recorded only once. V and J are TRBV11-3 and TRBJ2-6; no firm D call. There are 15 residues in the CDR3. The V end was cut by 6 bases, the J end by 0 bases, with 9 bases between. Germline V gene lookup returns CDR1 SGHNT and CDR2 YENEEA. Here the CDR3 reads CASSLILSGANVLTF. For the CDR3, the DNA is TGTGCCAGCAGTCTTATTCTCTCTGGGGCCAACGTCCTGACTTTC.

Here the CDR3 DNA reads TGCGCCAGCAGCCAAGTAGCGGGATCGGGAGAGACCCAGTACTTC. Protein product: CASSQVAGSGETQYF. The rearrangement links TRBV4-3 to TRBJ2-5; 8 positions match TRBD2. The CDR3 runs to 15 residues. CDR1 is LGHNA, CDR2 YSLEER, per germline. The V and J ends lost 1 base and 4 bases, in that order; junction bases with no gene match: 5.

This rearrangement joins TRBV6-6 to TRBJ2-1; 11 bases align to TRBD2. This CDR3 is built from 23 residues. Per the germline V gene, CDR1 is MNHNY and CDR2 is SVGAGI (reference sequence). Trimming removed 5 bases from V and 5 bases from J; junction bases left unmatched: 29. CDR3 sequence reads: CASSPKPKVFGEFSTSGNNEQFF. In DNA, the CDR3 is TGTGCCAGCAGTCCAAAACCAAAGGTCTTTGGAGAATTTTCGACTAGCGGGAACAATGAGCAGTTCTTC.

The CDR3 is CASRRGQNSYNEQFF. The CDR3 DNA sequence: TGTGCCTCAAGAAGGGGGCAGAACTCCTACAATGAGCAGTTCTTC. This chain joins TRBV19 and TRBJ2-1, with TRBD1 matching over 7 bases. This CDR3 region has 15 residues. Trimming removed 11 bases from V and 0 bases from J; junction bases left unmatched: 10. Germline V gene lookup returns CDR1 LNHDA and CDR2 SQIVND (reference sequence).

This clone was counted a single time. The J gene is TRBJ1-6, the V gene TRBV10-2, with 9 bases matching TRBD1. In germline, CDR1 is WSHSY, CDR2 SAAADI. With V trimmed by 2 bases and J by 7 bases, 18 bases remained unmatched. The CDR3 runs 20 residues. The CDR3 spells CASSEPLRGQGGTKNSPLHF. In nucleotides, the CDR3 is TGCGCCAGCAGTGAGCCGTTGCGGGGACAGGGTGGAACTAAGAATTCACCCCTCCACTTT.

The gene calls are TRBV11-1 and TRBJ2-5, with a possible D match to TRBD1 (5 bases). The CDR3 contains 14 residues. The V gene lost 1 base and the J gene lost 1 base, with 7 bases spanning the gap. CDR1 and CDR2 (germline): SGHAT, FQDESV (reference sequence). CDR3 sequence: CASSLGQGQETQYF. The CDR3 DNA reads as TGTGCCAGCAGCTTAGGCCAGGGCCAAGAGACCCAGTACTTC.

The V call is TRBV9, the J call TRBJ2-5, with 9 bases fitting TRBD2. The CDR3 length is 15 residues. Trimming removed 0 bases from V and 2 bases from J; junction bases left unmatched: 2. CDR1 is SGDLS and CDR2 is YYNGEE in the germline V gene. CDR3: CASSVERGEQETQYF. The CDR3 DNA reads as TGTGCCAGCAGCGTAGAGCGGGGGGAACAAGAGACCCAGTACTTC.